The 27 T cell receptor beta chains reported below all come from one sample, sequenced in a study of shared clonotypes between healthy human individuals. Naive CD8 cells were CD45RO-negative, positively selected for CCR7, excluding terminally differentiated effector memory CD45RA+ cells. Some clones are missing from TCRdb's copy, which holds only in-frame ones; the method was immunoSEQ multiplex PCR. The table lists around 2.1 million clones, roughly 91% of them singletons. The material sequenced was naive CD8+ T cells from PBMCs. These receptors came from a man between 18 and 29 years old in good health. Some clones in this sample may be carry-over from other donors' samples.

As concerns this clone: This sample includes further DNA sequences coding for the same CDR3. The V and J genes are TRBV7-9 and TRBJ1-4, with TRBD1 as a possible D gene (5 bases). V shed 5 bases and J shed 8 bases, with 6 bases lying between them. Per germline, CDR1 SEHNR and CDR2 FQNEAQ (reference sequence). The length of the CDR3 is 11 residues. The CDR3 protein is CASSRDEKLFF. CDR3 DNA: TGTGCCAGCAGCCGGGACGAAAAACTGTTTTTT.

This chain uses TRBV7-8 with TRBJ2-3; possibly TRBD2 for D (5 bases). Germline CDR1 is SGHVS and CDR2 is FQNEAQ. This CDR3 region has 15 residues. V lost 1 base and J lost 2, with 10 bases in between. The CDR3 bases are TGTGCCAGCAGCTTAGTGCCAGCGGTCACAGATACGCAGTATTTT. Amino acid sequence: CASSLVPAVTDTQYF.

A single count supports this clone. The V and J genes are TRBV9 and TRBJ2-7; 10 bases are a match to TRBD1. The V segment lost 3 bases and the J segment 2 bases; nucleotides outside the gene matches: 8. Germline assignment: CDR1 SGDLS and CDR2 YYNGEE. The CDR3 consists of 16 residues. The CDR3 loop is CASSASDRGATYEQYF. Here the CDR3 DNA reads TGTGCCAGCAGCGCATCGGACAGGGGGGCGACCTACGAGCAGTACTTC.

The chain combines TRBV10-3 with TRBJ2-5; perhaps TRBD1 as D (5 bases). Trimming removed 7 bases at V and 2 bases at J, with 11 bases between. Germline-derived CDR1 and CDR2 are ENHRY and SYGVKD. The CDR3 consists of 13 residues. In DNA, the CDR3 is TGTGCCATCAAGACAGCCCTACAAGAGACCCAGTACTTC. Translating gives CAIKTALQETQYF.

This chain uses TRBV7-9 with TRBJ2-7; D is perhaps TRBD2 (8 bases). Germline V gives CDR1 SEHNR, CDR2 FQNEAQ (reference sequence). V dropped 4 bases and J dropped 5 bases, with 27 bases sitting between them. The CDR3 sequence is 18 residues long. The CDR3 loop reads CASSSRQRTGGTSNEQYF. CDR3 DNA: TGTGCCAGCAGCTCTAGACAGCGGACAGGTGGGACTAGTAACGAGCAGTACTTC.

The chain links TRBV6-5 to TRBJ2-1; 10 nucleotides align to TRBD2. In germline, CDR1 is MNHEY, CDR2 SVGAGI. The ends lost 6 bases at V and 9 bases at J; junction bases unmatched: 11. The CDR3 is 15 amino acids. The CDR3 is CASSLAGGDGAEQFF. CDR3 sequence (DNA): TGTGCCAGCAGCTTAGCGGGAGGCGACGGTGCTGAGCAGTTCTTC.

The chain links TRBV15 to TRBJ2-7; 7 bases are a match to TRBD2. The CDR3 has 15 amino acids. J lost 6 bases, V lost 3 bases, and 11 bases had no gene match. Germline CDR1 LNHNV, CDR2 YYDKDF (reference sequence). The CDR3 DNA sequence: TGTGCCACCAGCAGCCCAGGCACGACTAGCAGCGAGCAGTACTTC. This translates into CATSSPGTTSSEQYF.

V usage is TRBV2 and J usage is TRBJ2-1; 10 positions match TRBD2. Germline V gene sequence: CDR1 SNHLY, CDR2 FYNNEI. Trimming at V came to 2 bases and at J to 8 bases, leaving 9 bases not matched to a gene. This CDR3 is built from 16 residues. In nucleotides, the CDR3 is TGTGCCAGCAGTGAATCTATGGCTAGCGGGAGCCATGAGCAGTTCTTC. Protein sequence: CASSESMASGSHEQFF.

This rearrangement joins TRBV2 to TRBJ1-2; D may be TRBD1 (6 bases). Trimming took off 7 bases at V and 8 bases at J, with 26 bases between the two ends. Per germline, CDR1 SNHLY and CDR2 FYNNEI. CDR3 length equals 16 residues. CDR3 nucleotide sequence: TGTGCCAGCAAGGGGGAGGGGTTTTTATCTCTCTGGGGCTACACCTTC. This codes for CASKGEGFLSLWGYTF.

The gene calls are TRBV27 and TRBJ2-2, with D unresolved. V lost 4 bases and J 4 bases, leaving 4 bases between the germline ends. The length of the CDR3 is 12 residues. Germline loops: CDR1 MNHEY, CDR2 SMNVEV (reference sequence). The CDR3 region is CASSYFTGELFF. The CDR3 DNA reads TGTGCCAGCAGTTACTTCACCGGGGAGCTGTTTTTT.

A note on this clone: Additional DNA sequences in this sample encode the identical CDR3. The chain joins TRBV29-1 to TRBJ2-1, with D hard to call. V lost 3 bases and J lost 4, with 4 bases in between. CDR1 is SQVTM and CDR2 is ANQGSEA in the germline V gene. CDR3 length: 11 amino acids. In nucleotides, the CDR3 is TGCAGCGTTGATCGATACAATGAGCAGTTCTTC. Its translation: CSVDRYNEQFF.

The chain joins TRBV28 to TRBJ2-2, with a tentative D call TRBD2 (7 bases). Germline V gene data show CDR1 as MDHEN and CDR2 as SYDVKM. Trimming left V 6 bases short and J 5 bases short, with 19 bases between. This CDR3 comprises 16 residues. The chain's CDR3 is CASSWPRGARTGELFF. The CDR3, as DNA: TGTGCCAGCAGCTGGCCCCGGGGGGCGCGTACCGGGGAGCTGTTTTTT.

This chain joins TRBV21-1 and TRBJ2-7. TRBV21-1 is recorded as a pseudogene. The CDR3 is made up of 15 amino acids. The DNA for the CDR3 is TGTGCCAGCAGCAAAATTCGGTCGTGGACCTACGAGCAGTACTTC. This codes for CASSKIRSWTYEQYF.

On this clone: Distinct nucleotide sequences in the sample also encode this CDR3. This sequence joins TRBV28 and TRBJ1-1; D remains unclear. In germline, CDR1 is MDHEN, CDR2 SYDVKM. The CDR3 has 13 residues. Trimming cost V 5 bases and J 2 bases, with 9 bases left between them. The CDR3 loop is CASSHRANTEAFF. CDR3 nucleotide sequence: TGTGCCAGCAGTCACCGGGCAAACACTGAAGCTTTCTTT.

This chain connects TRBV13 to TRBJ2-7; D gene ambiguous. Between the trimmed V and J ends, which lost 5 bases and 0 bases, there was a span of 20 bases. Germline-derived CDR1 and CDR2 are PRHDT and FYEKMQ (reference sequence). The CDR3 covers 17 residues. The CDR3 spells CASSSRSGLVNSYEQYF. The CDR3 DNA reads TGTGCCAGCAGCAGCCGGAGTGGTCTCGTTAACTCCTACGAGCAGTACTTC.

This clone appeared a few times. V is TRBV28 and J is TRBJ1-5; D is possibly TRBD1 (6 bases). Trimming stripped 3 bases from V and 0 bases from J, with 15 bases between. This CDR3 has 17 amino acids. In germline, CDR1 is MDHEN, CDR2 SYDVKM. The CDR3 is CASSFSGGVGSNQPQHF. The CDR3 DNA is TGTGCCAGCAGTTTCTCTGGGGGCGTTGGTAGCAATCAGCCCCAGCATTTT.

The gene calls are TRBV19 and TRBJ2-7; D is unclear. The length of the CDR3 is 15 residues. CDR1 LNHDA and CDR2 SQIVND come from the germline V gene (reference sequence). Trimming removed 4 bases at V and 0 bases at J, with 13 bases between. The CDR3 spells CASSTTWHDSYEQYF. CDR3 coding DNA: TGTGCCAGTAGTACGACCTGGCATGACTCCTACGAGCAGTACTTC.

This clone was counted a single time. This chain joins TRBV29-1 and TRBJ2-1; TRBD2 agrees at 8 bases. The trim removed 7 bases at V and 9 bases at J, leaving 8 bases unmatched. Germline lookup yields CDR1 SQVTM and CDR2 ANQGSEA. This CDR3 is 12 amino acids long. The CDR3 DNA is TGCAGCGCAGAGCGGGAGTGGGGTGAGCAGTTCTTC. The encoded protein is CSAEREWGEQFF.

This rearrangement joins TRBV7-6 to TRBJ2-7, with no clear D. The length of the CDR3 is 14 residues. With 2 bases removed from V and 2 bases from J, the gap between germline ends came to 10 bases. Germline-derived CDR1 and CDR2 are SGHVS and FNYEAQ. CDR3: CASSLSPGAYEQYF. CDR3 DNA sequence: TGTGCCAGCAGCTTATCCCCTGGGGCCTACGAGCAGTACTTC.

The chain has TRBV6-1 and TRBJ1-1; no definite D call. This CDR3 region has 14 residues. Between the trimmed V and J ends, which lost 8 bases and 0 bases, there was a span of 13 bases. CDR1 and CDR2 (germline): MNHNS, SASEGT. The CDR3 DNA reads TGTGCCAGCGGAGAGGGATTTCTGAACACTGAAGCTTTCTTT. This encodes CASGEGFLNTEAFF.

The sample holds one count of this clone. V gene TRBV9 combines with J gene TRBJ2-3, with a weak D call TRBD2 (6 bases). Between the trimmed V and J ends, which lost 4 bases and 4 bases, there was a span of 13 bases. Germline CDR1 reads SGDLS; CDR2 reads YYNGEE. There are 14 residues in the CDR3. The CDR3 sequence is CASSQEEGSDTQYF. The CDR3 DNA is TGTGCCAGCAGCCAAGAGGAGGGTTCAGATACGCAGTATTTT.

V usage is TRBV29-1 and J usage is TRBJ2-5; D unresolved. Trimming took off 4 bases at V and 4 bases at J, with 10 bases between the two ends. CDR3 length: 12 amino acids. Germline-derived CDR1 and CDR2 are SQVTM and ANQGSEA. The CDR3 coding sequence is TGCAGCGTTGGAGACAATCGAGAGACCCAGTACTTC. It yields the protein CSVGDNRETQYF.

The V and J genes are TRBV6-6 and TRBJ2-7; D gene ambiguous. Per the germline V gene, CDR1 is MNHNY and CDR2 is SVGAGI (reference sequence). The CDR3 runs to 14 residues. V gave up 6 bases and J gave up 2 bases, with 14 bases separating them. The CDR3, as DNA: TGTGCCAGCAGCAGCCGGGCCAACCCCTACGAGCAGTACTTC. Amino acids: CASSSRANPYEQYF.

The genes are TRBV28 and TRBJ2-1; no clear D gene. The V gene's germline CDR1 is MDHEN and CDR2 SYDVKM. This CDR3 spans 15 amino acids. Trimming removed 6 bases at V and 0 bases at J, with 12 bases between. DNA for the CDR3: TGTGCCAGCAGGATCCTTTACAGCTCCTACAATGAGCAGTTCTTC. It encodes CASRILYSSYNEQFF.

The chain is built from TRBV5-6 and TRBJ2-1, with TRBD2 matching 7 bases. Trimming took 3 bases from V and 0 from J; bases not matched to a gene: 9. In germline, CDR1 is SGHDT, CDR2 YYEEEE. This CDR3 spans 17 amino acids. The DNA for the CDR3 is TGTGCCAGCAGCTGGACGGTGCGGGGGAGCTCCTACAATGAGCAGTTCTTC. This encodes CASSWTVRGSSYNEQFF. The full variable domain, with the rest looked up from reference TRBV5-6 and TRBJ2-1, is DAGVTQSPTHLIKTRGQQVTLRCSPKSGHDTVSWYQQALGQGPQFIFQYYEEEERQRGNFPDRFSGHQFPNYSSELNVNALLLGDSALYLCASSWTVRGSSYNEQFFGPGTRLTVL.

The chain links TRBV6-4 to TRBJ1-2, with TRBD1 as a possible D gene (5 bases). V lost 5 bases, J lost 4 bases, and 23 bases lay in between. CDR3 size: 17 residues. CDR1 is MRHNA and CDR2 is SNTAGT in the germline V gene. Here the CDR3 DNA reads TGTGCCAGCAGTCCGGGACCGCTCGCGGGGTATGGCTATGGCTACACCTTC. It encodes CASSPGPLAGYGYGYTF.

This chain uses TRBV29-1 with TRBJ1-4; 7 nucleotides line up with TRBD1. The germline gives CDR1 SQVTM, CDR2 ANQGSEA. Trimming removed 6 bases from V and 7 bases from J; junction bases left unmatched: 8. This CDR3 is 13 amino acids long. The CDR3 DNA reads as TGCAGCGTCGAGGGGTCAGGGGGTGAAAAACTGTTTTTT. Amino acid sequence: CSVEGSGGEKLFF.